This paragraph reports one T cell receptor beta chain. The antigen is undetermined. Sequencing targeted TCR beta in T cells from blood (CD8+ and CD4+). With random hexamers, reverse transcription was performed on roughly 0.5 to 1 ug of RNA. Amplification of TCR beta CDR3 spanned 54 Vbeta and 13 Jbeta via immunoSEQ multiplex PCR. Each CDR3 protein gets one entry after TCRdb re-called the immunoSEQ multiplex PCR reads with MiXCR. The sample holds about 130,000 distinct CDR3 sequences; 80% are singletons and the top ten take roughly 0.5%. There are 12 residues in the CDR3. V lost 3 bases and J lost 5, with 5 bases in between. Germline V gene data show CDR1 as LGHDT and CDR2 as YNNKEL (reference sequence). This sample was included in a study of CD8 T cells in Susac syndrome. Findings of the study overall: The TCR sequencing and HLA analysis in the study involved a relatively small number of individuals, as the study acknowledged.

Sequencing was performed on CD8+ T cells from PBMCs. The TCR originated in a human donor with multiple sclerosis. J is TRBJ2-1 and V is TRBV3-1; D is unresolved. The CDR3 bases are TGTGCCAGCAGCCAGGGCAACAATGAGCAGTTCTTC. Encoded protein: CASSQGNNEQFF.